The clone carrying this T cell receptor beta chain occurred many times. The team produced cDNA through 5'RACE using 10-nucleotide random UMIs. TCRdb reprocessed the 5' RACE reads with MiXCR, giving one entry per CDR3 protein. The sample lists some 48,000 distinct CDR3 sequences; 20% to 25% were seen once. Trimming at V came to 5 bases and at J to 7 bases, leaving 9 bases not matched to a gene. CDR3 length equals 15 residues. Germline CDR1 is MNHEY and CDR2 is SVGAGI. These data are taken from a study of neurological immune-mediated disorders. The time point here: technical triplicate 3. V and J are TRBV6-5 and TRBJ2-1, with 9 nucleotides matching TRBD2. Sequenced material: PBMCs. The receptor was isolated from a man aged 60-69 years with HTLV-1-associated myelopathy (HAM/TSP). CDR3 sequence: CASSRGGLALNEQFF. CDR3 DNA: TGTGCCAGCAGTCGGGGAGGACTAGCGTTGAATGAGCAGTTCTTC.